Listed here are 20 T cell receptor beta chains from one sample, sequenced in a study of early T cells in non-severe SARS-CoV-2 infection. TCRdb used MiXCR to reprocess the 5' RACE reads, holding one entry per CDR3 protein. Seen here are around 84,000 distinct CDR3 sequences, 13% to 15% observed once, and the top ten hold 6.5% to 8.5%. The sample comprised whole blood. The receptors come from an adult who was a healthcare worker with PCR-confirmed SARS-CoV-2 infection or an uninfected control (not recorded which).

The chain recombines TRBV29-1 with TRBJ2-3; 7 nucleotides line up with TRBD2. V lost 6 bases, J lost 1 base, and 7 bases stayed unmatched. The germline V gene has CDR1 SQVTM and CDR2 ANQGSEA. The CDR3 covers 14 residues. The CDR3 DNA is TGCAGCGTCGGGAGGACTCCGCGCACAGATACGCAGTATTTT. Protein sequence: CSVGRTPRTDTQYF.

This clonotype has only a few counts. The J gene is TRBJ2-7, the V gene TRBV7-8; D may be TRBD2 (6 bases). The CDR3 loop spans 14 amino acids. Deletions cut 5 bases from V and 3 bases from J, with 14 bases between. Germline CDR1 SGHVS, CDR2 FQNEAQ. CDR3 protein: CASSPRGGLYEQYF. The CDR3 bases are TGTGCCAGCAGCCCGCGAGGAGGGCTCTACGAGCAGTACTTC.

Only a few counts were recorded for this clonotype. J is TRBJ2-1 and V is TRBV27, with D hard to call. Trimming pared 2 bases from V and 4 bases from J, leaving 12 bases between. Germline V gene sequence: CDR1 MNHEY, CDR2 SMNVEV (reference sequence). The CDR3 spans 15 residues. The DNA for the CDR3 is TGTGCCAGCAGTTTACCCCCCCCGGCATACAATGAGCAGTTCTTC. Amino acids: CASSLPPPAYNEQFF.

This clonotype was seen more than once but under ten times. The chain couples TRBV7-9 to TRBJ1-5; 9 nucleotides agree with TRBD1. V gave up 4 bases and J gave up 3 bases; unmatched junction bases: 7. This CDR3 is 16 amino acids long. Germline V lookup: CDR1 SEHNR, CDR2 FQNEAQ (reference sequence). The CDR3 here is CASSSGQGPSNQPQHF. Written as DNA, the CDR3 is TGTGCCAGCAGCTCTGGACAGGGGCCCTCCAATCAGCCCCAGCATTTT. Complete variable domain (other parts from reference TRBV7-9 and TRBJ1-5): DTGVSQNPRHKITKRGQNVTFRCDPISEHNRLYWYRQTLGQGPEFLTYFQNEAQLEKSRLLSDRFSAERPKGSFSTLEIQRTEQGDSAMYLCASSSGQGPSNQPQHFGDGTRLSIL.

Only a few counts were recorded for this clonotype. The CDR3 DNA sequence: TGCGCCAGCAGCTCCCGACTAGCGGGTGCCTACAATGAGCAGTTCTTC. This gives the protein CASSSRLAGAYNEQFF. The gene calls are TRBV4-1 and TRBJ2-1; 10 nucleotides line up with TRBD2. Germline values: CDR1 MGHRA, CDR2 YSYEKL. J was trimmed by 2 bases and V by 5 bases; bases with no gene match: 6. The CDR3 totals 16 residues.

This clonotype was observed at least ten times. The rearrangement links TRBV15 to TRBJ2-7; D possibly corresponds to TRBD2 (6 bases). The V gene lost 3 bases and the J gene lost 6 bases, with 15 bases spanning the gap. Germline lookup yields CDR1 LNHNV and CDR2 YYDKDF (reference sequence). The length of the CDR3 is 14 residues. This chain's CDR3 is CATSSLGPGGEQYF. The CDR3 bases are TGTGCCACCAGCAGCCTCGGGCCCGGGGGCGAGCAGTACTTC.

V and J are TRBV12-3 or TRBV12-4 and TRBJ2-3; 7 bases align to TRBD2. The CDR3 length is 14 residues. V shed 7 bases and J 7 bases; nucleotides not matched to a gene: 11. In DNA, the CDR3 is TGTGCCAGCACACCGGGACTAACTTATTATACGCAGTATTTT. Amino acid sequence: CASTPGLTYYTQYF.

This clonotype appeared many times. V usage is TRBV25-1 and J usage is TRBJ2-7, with TRBD1 matching 7 bases. The V gene end was trimmed by 3 bases and the J gene end by 2 bases; junction bases not matched to a gene: 7. This CDR3 region has 15 residues. Germline V gene lookup returns CDR1 MGHDK and CDR2 SYGVNS. CDR3 bases: TGTGCCAGCAGTGACCCAGGGGGTTTGGCCTACGAGCAGTACTTC. It specifies CASSDPGGLAYEQYF.

This clonotype was found many times. V and J are TRBV11-2 and TRBJ1-4, with D unresolved. V was shortened by 3 bases and J by 7 bases, with 3 bases between the two germline ends. The CDR3 loop spans 11 amino acids. CDR1 is SGHAT and CDR2 is FQNNGV in the germline V gene. CDR3 protein: CASSLGEKLFF. CDR3 sequence (DNA): TGTGCCAGCAGCTTGGGTGAAAAACTGTTTTTT.

The genes are TRBV20-1 and TRBJ2-7; D unclear. Germline V gene sequence: CDR1 DFQATT, CDR2 SNEGSKA (reference sequence). Between the trimmed V and J ends, which lost 2 bases and 0 bases, there was a span of 11 bases. CDR3 length equals 14 residues. CDR3 coding DNA: TGCAGTGCTAGACCACCCGACGGCTCCTACGAGCAGTACTTC. As protein: CSARPPDGSYEQYF.

The chain employs TRBV6-1 and TRBJ1-1; D is undetermined. The CDR3 runs to 12 residues. Trimming took 6 bases from V and 1 from J, leaving 6 bases between them. The germline gives CDR1 MNHNS, CDR2 SASEGT. CDR3: CASSLWNTEAFF. The CDR3 region has the DNA TGTGCCAGCAGCTTATGGAACACTGAAGCTTTCTTT.

A few counts support this clonotype. The V gene is TRBV7-6, the J gene TRBJ2-3, with D uncertain. The germline gives CDR1 SGHVS, CDR2 FNYEAQ. Trimming shortened V by 2 bases and J by 0 bases, and 6 bases separated the two germline ends. The CDR3 is made up of 14 amino acids. The CDR3 bases are TGTGCCAGCAGCTTATTCACTAGCACAGATACGCAGTATTTT. This codes for CASSLFTSTDTQYF.

This clonotype has a handful of counts. An end of the junction differs from the germline gene, which may be a read error. The CDR3 coding sequence is TGCGCCGGCAGCTTGGGTACAGAGCAAGAGACCCAGTACTTC. It translates to CAGSLGTEQETQYF. The V call is TRBV5-1, the J call TRBJ2-5; D remains ambiguous. Germline CDR1 reads SGHRS; CDR2 reads YFSETQ. CDR3 size: 14 residues. Full variable domain (outside the CDR3, taken from reference TRBV5-1 and TRBJ2-5): KAGVTQTPRYLIKTRGQQVTLSCSPISGHRSVSWYQQTPGQGLQFLFEYFSETQRNKGNFPGRFSGRQFSNSRSEMNVSTLELGDSALYLCAGSLGTEQETQYFGPGTRLLVL.

This clonotype has a count of ten or more. The genes are TRBV6-1 and TRBJ1-3; D is unclear. CDR1 is MNHNS and CDR2 is SASEGT in the germline V gene. V gave up 4 bases and J gave up 0 bases, with 19 bases separating them. The CDR3 covers 18 residues. CDR3 amino acids: CASSGRDPRAFSGNTIYF. CDR3 nucleotides: TGTGCCAGCAGTGGGAGAGACCCCAGAGCATTCTCTGGAAACACCATATATTTT.

V gene TRBV5-5 combines with J gene TRBJ2-5, with 7 positions matching TRBD2. With 3 bases clipped from V and 3 bases from J, the junction kept 8 bases outside the gene matches. From germline, CDR1 is SGHKS and CDR2 YYEKEE (reference sequence). CDR3 length: 15 amino acids. CDR3 amino acids: CASSSEGAGEETQYF. The CDR3 DNA reads as TGTGCCAGCAGCTCCGAAGGGGCGGGAGAAGAGACCCAGTACTTC.

This chain links TRBV5-1 with TRBJ2-5; no definite D call. The germline V gene has CDR1 SGHRS and CDR2 YFSETQ. V lost 0 bases, J lost 7 bases, and 10 bases lay in between. This CDR3 has 13 amino acids. CDR3 coding DNA: TGCGCCAGCAGCTTGGAGGATTTTGGGACCCAGTACTTC. Encoded protein: CASSLEDFGTQYF.

V and J are TRBV29-1 and TRBJ1-2; TRBD1 might be the D (6 bases). Trimming took off 3 bases at V and 5 bases at J, with 19 bases between the two ends. CDR3 size: 15 residues. Germline CDR1 is SQVTM and CDR2 is ANQGSEA. The CDR3 region is CSVERPGVRAYGYTF. The DNA of the CDR3 is TGCAGCGTTGAGAGGCCAGGGGTTCGTGCTTATGGCTACACCTTC.

The V gene is TRBV30, the J gene TRBJ2-7, with D tentatively TRBD2 (5 bases). Germline loops: CDR1 GTSNPN, CDR2 SVGIG (reference sequence). The CDR3 extends over 12 amino acids. Trimming cost V 2 bases and J 6 bases, with 11 bases left between them. CDR3 coding DNA: TGTGCCTGGAGTATCGGGGTTTCCGAGCAGTACTTC. Protein product: CAWSIGVSEQYF.

This clonotype was seen a few times. The rearrangement uses TRBV28 and TRBJ2-7, with unresolved D. CDR3 length equals 11 residues. Trimming removed 5 bases from V and 4 bases from J, with 6 bases in between. Germline V gives CDR1 MDHEN, CDR2 SYDVKM. The DNA of the CDR3 is TGTGCCAGCAGTCCGCAATACGAGCAGTACTTC. Its translation: CASSPQYEQYF.

Only a few counts were recorded for this clonotype. The chain is built from TRBV20-1 and TRBJ1-1, with D perhaps matching TRBD1 (5 bases). CDR3 length equals 14 residues. V was trimmed by 6 bases and J by 1 base, leaving 15 bases between them. Germline lookup yields CDR1 DFQATT and CDR2 SNEGSKA (reference sequence). The CDR3 loop reads CSAAPGNGNTEAFF. The CDR3 coding sequence is TGCAGTGCAGCCCCAGGGAATGGGAACACTGAAGCTTTCTTT.